The clone carrying this T cell receptor beta chain was seen ten or more times. Its target is unknown. The data are from a study of T cells after yellow fever vaccination. Study-level points and caveats: Clonotypes appearing in both CD4 and CD8 compartments existed, and their share was small. The study re-detected most primary-vaccination clones after the booster (96% CD4, 88% CD8).

Generation of TCR cDNA used 5'RACE template switching (which added a universal primer site and UMIs). TCRdb redid the calling of the 5' RACE reads with MiXCR, one entry per CDR3 protein. The table includes 70,000 to 80,000 distinct CDR3 sequences, around 7% detected once. The CDR3 covers 14 residues. Trimming took 4 bases from V and 4 from J; bases not matched to a gene: 0. Per germline, CDR1 MNHNS and CDR2 SASEGT. Source: CD8+ T cells sorted from PBMCs, taken around 10 days after the first yellow fever vaccination. This TCR came from a man aged 18 to 29 who received the YFV17D yellow fever vaccine. The V and J genes are TRBV6-1 and TRBJ2-5; 13 bases are shared with TRBD2. CDR3 bases: TGTGCCAGCAGTGGACTAGCGGGGGGAGAGACCCAGTACTTC. Translated: CASSGLAGGETQYF.